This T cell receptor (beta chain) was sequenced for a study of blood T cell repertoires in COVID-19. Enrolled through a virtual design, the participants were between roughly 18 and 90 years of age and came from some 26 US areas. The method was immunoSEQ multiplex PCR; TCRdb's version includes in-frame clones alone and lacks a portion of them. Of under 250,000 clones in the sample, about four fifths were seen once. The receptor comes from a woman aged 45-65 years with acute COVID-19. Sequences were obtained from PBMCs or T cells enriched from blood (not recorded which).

The CDR3 region has the DNA TGTGCCATCAGCCCGACAGGGGTCCAAGAGACCCAGTACTTC. Residues: CAISPTGVQETQYF. V is TRBV10-3 and J is TRBJ2-5; 8 bases are shared with TRBD1. Germline-derived CDR1 and CDR2 are ENHRY and SYGVKD. Trimming at V came to 6 bases and at J to 1 base, leaving 4 bases not matched to a gene. CDR3 length: 14 amino acids.